This section outlines one T cell receptor beta chain sequence together with its context. Germline-derived CDR1 and CDR2 are WNHNN and SYGVQD (reference sequence). CDR3 length: 13 residues. Deletions cut 6 bases from V and 0 bases from J, with 8 bases between. These data come from a study of blood T cell repertoires in COVID-19. Study information: Researchers got acute and convalescent COVID-19 samples from the United States, Italy and Spain.

The method was immunoSEQ multiplex PCR; TCRdb's version includes in-frame clones alone and lacks a portion of them. The repertoire consists of 150,000 to 200,000 clones, with around nine tenths occurring once and the leading ten covering roughly 3.6%. The origin of this receptor is a man aged 18 to 35 with active or convalescent COVID-19. The chain joins TRBV10-1 to TRBJ1-1, with D possibly matching TRBD1 (5 bases). Sequenced sample: peripheral blood. CDR3 DNA sequence: TGCGCCAGCAGGGGGGGGATGAACACTGAAGCTTTCTTT. As protein: CASRGGMNTEAFF.